The next 28 T cell receptor beta chains were all read from a single sample in a study of shared T cell receptors in the human thymus (dated by TCRdb to about 2021). Libraries came from the immunoSEQ multiplex PCR assay. Here the immuneACCESS table is served through TCRdb, limited to in-frame sequences with V and J called. Missing clones are a known gap in these copies; in checked studies unresolved V genes cover under half, and the rest lacks a known reason. The sample contains 700,000 or so clones, 80% to 90% of them found a single time. The ten largest make up 0.008% to 0.011% of the sample. The same specimen was also included in a second study, on human thymus T cells.

Sequenced sample: thymocytes. These receptors all stem from a girl in the first two years of life with a congenital heart defect. Donor details come from another sample of the same person, matched by shared clones.

This clone is a singleton in its sample. The rearrangement links TRBV6-1 to TRBJ1-2; D is undetermined. This CDR3 contains 12 residues. Trimming cost V 7 bases and J 3 bases, with 9 bases left between them. Germline V gives CDR1 MNHNS, CDR2 SASEGT. CDR3 sequence reads: CASTSNHYGYTF. CDR3 DNA sequence: TGTGCCAGCACCAGTAACCACTATGGCTACACCTTC.

The CDR3 is CATSRARGGDNEQFF. For the CDR3, the DNA is TGTGCCACCAGCAGAGCCCGGGGGGGGGACAATGAGCAGTTCTTC. The chain combines TRBV15 with TRBJ2-1, with 8 nucleotides matching TRBD2. From germline, CDR1 is LNHNV and CDR2 YYDKDF (reference sequence). The trim removed 1 base at V and 5 bases at J, leaving 4 bases unmatched. The CDR3 contains 15 residues. The full variable domain, completed using reference TRBV15 and TRBJ2-1, is DAMVIQNPRYQVTQFGKPVTLSCSQTLNHNVMYWYQQKSSQAPKLLFHYYDKDFNNEADTPDNFQSRRPNTSFCFLDIRSPGLGDTAMYLCATSRARGGDNEQFFGPGTRLTVL.

J is TRBJ1-6 and V is TRBV20-1, with D hard to call. The CDR3 is 11 amino acids. The germline CDR1 and CDR2 sequences are DFQATT and SNEGSKA (reference sequence). The V end was cut by 1 base, the J end by 9 bases, with 4 bases between. The DNA of the CDR3 is TGCAGTGCTAGAGGAGTTTCACCCCTCCACTTT. Its protein is CSARGVSPLHF.

The gene calls are TRBV10-3 and TRBJ1-6, with D possibly matching TRBD1 (6 bases). V dropped 3 bases and J dropped 3 bases, with 12 bases sitting between them. This CDR3 spans 16 amino acids. CDR1 is ENHRY, CDR2 SYGVKD, per germline. Written as DNA, the CDR3 is TGTGCCATCAGTGACCGGGGGGCCAGCTATAATTCACCCCTCCACTTT. This translates into CAISDRGASYNSPLHF.

V gene TRBV7-2 combines with J gene TRBJ2-7; 10 nucleotides align to TRBD1. The V gene's germline CDR1 is SGHTA and CDR2 FQGNSA. The CDR3 length is 19 residues. The J segment lost 7 bases and the V segment lost 5 bases, leaving 23 bases of the junction unmatched. CDR3 sequence: CASSPSLGRAGQGWKEQYF. The DNA of the CDR3 is TGTGCCAGCAGCCCATCTCTCGGGAGAGCGGGACAGGGGTGGAAAGAGCAGTACTTC.

The chain combines TRBV15 with TRBJ1-1; 7 bases are shared with TRBD1. The CDR3 length is 15 residues. The germline V gene has CDR1 LNHNV and CDR2 YYDKDF (reference sequence). J lost 7 bases, V lost 0 bases, and 8 bases had no gene match. CDR3: CATSRDLRDSSEAFF. As DNA, the CDR3 is TGTGCCACCAGCAGAGATCTTAGGGACAGCAGTGAAGCTTTCTTT. Drawing the rest from reference TRBV15 and TRBJ1-1, the complete variable domain is DAMVIQNPRYQVTQFGKPVTLSCSQTLNHNVMYWYQQKSSQAPKLLFHYYDKDFNNEADTPDNFQSRRPNTSFCFLDIRSPGLGDTAMYLCATSRDLRDSSEAFFGQGTRLTVV.

The chain employs TRBV9 and TRBJ2-3; 7 bases map to TRBD2. The CDR3 runs 16 residues. V lost 0 bases to trimming and J lost 6 bases; unmatched junction nucleotides: 10. The germline gives CDR1 SGDLS, CDR2 YYNGEE. The CDR3 DNA sequence: TGTGCCAGCAGCGTAGGGCCAGCGGGGTGGGCGGATACGCAGTATTTT. Amino acids: CASSVGPAGWADTQYF.

The V call is TRBV6-6, the J call TRBJ2-5; D is unresolved. The V and J ends lost 0 bases and 1 base respectively, with 12 bases between them. The CDR3 has 16 amino acids. CDR1 is MNHNY, CDR2 SVGAGI, per germline (reference sequence). The CDR3 DNA reads as TGTGCCAGCAGTTACTCGTCCCGGTCCCCCCAAGAGACCCAGTACTTC. It is translated as CASSYSSRSPQETQYF.

The chain recombines TRBV7-2 with TRBJ2-7; 12 bases fit TRBD2. CDR3 length: 17 residues. Trimming removed 1 base from V and 7 bases from J; junction bases left unmatched: 11. CDR1 and CDR2 (germline): SGHTA, FQGNSA. Here the CDR3 reads CASSLVASGGASREQYF. Written as DNA, the CDR3 is TGTGCCAGCAGCTTAGTGGCTAGCGGGGGGGCCAGTAGGGAGCAGTACTTC.

This chain joins TRBV2 and TRBJ1-2; possible D gene TRBD1, 5 bases. CDR3 length: 12 amino acids. V dropped 6 bases and J dropped 8 bases, with 13 bases sitting between them. Looked up from germline, CDR1 is SNHLY and CDR2 is FYNNEI. The CDR3 DNA reads TGTGCCAGCAGAGTCCAGGGCGCCGGCTACACCTTC. Translating it yields CASRVQGAGYTF.

This rearrangement joins TRBV9 to TRBJ1-2; D is uncertain. CDR3 length: 13 amino acids. V gave up 0 bases and J gave up 3 bases, with 6 bases separating them. Germline lookup yields CDR1 SGDLS and CDR2 YYNGEE. The DNA for the CDR3 is TGTGCCAGCAGCGTAGTACAGCACTATGGCTACACCTTC. Its translation: CASSVVQHYGYTF.

V is TRBV7-3 and J is TRBJ1-1, with D maybe TRBD1 (5 bases). The CDR3 sequence is 17 residues long. Between the trimmed V and J ends, which lost 5 bases and 1 base, there was a span of 20 bases. Germline lookup yields CDR1 SGHTA and CDR2 FQGTGA. The CDR3 sequence: CASSAYPGQGGNTEAFF. CDR3 nucleotide sequence: TGTGCCAGCAGCGCCTATCCTGGTCAGGGAGGGAACACTGAAGCTTTCTTT. The full variable domain, with the rest looked up from reference TRBV7-3 and TRBJ1-1, is GAGVSQTPSNKVTEKGKYVELRCDPISGHTALYWYRQSLGQGPEFLIYFQGTGAADDSGLPNDRFFAVRPEGSVSTLKIQRTERGDSAVYLCASSAYPGQGGNTEAFFGQGTRLTVV.

Comments on this clone: Other nucleotide sequences from this sample produce the same CDR3. The rearrangement joins TRBV6-5 to TRBJ1-2; D possibly corresponds to TRBD1 (5 bases). This CDR3 spans 13 amino acids. Deletions cut 6 bases from V and 2 bases from J, with 10 bases between. Germline loops: CDR1 MNHEY, CDR2 SVGAGI. CDR3 nucleotides: TGTGCCAGCAGCCTTACAGGAAACTATGGCTACACCTTC. It encodes CASSLTGNYGYTF.

The chain has TRBV10-3 and TRBJ1-2, with D possibly matching TRBD1 (6 bases). The ends were cut back, 8 bases at V and 8 bases at J, with 18 bases in the middle. The length of the CDR3 is 13 residues. From germline, CDR1 is ENHRY and CDR2 SYGVKD. Written as DNA, the CDR3 is TGTGCCATCGACTCGCAGGGGCCGAGGGGCTACACCTTC. This gives the protein CAIDSQGPRGYTF.

The chain uses TRBV2 and TRBJ1-1, with 7 bases identical to TRBD1. The CDR3 contains 16 residues. Germline trimming cut 7 bases from V and 2 bases from J; bases unmatched to any gene: 13. Germline V lookup: CDR1 SNHLY, CDR2 FYNNEI. The DNA for the CDR3 is TGTGCCAGCACCTTGAATCCGGGACAGCCTAACACTGAAGCTTTCTTT. Its translation: CASTLNPGQPNTEAFF.

This clone was detected once. The chain couples TRBV5-6 to TRBJ2-2; D is ambiguous. CDR1 and CDR2 (germline): SGHDT, YYEEEE. V lost 4 bases to trimming and J lost 0 bases, with 7 bases between them. This CDR3 contains 14 residues. The CDR3 nucleotides read TGTGCCAGCAGCACATACGCGAACACCGGGGAGCTGTTTTTT. This translates into CASSTYANTGELFF.

The table lists this clone with a count of one. V is TRBV5-1 and J is TRBJ1-6, with unresolved D. Trimming removed 5 bases at V and 7 bases at J, with 13 bases between. Germline lookup yields CDR1 SGHRS and CDR2 YFSETQ. The CDR3 length is 14 residues. In DNA form, the CDR3 reads TGCGCCAGCAGTTCTTGGCCGAGGAATTCACCCCTCCACTTT. It is translated as CASSSWPRNSPLHF.

The J gene is TRBJ2-2, the V gene TRBV4-1, with D possibly TRBD1 on 6 matching bases. Per germline, CDR1 MGHRA and CDR2 YSYEKL. The V end was cut by 4 bases, the J end by 7 bases, with 10 bases between. CDR3 length: 13 amino acids. CDR3 residues: CASSPNRDGELFF. CDR3 nucleotides: TGCGCCAGCAGCCCTAACAGGGACGGGGAGCTGTTTTTT.

V usage is TRBV7-3 and J usage is TRBJ1-2; TRBD1 matches 9 bases. Per the germline V gene, CDR1 is SGHTA and CDR2 is FQGTGA. The J segment lost 6 bases and the V segment lost 5 bases, leaving 10 bases of the junction unmatched. The CDR3 sequence is 15 residues long. CDR3 amino acids: CASSPGTGWSDGYTF. The CDR3 region has the DNA TGTGCCAGCAGCCCAGGGACAGGGTGGTCCGATGGCTACACCTTC. The full variable domain, in which reference TRBV7-3 and TRBJ1-2 provide the parts outside the CDR3, is GAGVSQTPSNKVTEKGKYVELRCDPISGHTALYWYRQSLGQGPEFLIYFQGTGAADDSGLPNDRFFAVRPEGSVSTLKIQRTERGDSAVYLCASSPGTGWSDGYTFGSGTRLTVV.

This chain joins TRBV4-1 and TRBJ1-2, with 8 bases matching TRBD1. V was clipped by 3 bases and J by 2 bases; unmatched bases: 8. Germline V gene lookup returns CDR1 MGHRA and CDR2 YSYEKL. The CDR3 has 16 residues. The CDR3 sequence is CASSHPWDRTNYGYTF. In DNA, the CDR3 is TGCGCCAGCAGCCACCCATGGGACAGGACGAACTATGGCTACACCTTC.

As regards this clone: In the same sample, other DNA sequences code for this CDR3. The rearrangement links TRBV14 to TRBJ2-7, with TRBD2 matching over 8 bases. V trimming: 4 bases; J trimming: 4 bases; junction bases outside the gene matches: 3. Germline V gene data show CDR1 as SGHDN and CDR2 as FVKESK. The CDR3 spans 13 residues. The CDR3 coding sequence is TGTGCCAGCAGCCCCCCGGGAGGGTACGAGCAGTACTTC. Its protein is CASSPPGGYEQYF.

The chain employs TRBV27 and TRBJ2-7, with D possibly matching TRBD2 (5 bases). V was trimmed by 0 bases and J by 4 bases, leaving 13 bases between them. From germline, CDR1 is MNHEY and CDR2 SMNVEV (reference sequence). The CDR3 runs 15 residues. The CDR3 nucleotides are TGTGCCAGCAGTTTATCATCCCAGGACTCATACGAGCAGTACTTC. Amino acid sequence: CASSLSSQDSYEQYF.

The V gene is TRBV28, the J gene TRBJ2-7; a possible D gene is TRBD2 (7 bases). V was shortened by 8 bases and J by 4 bases, with 18 bases between the two germline ends. Germline CDR1 MDHEN, CDR2 SYDVKM. The CDR3 length is 14 residues. The CDR3 reads CASEGRGIRYEQYF. For the CDR3, the DNA is TGTGCCAGCGAGGGGAGGGGGATTCGGTACGAGCAGTACTTC.

With respect to this clone: At the DNA level, this CDR3 is encoded by other sequences in the same sample as well. The chain couples TRBV29-1 to TRBJ2-2, with 9 bases that match TRBD1. Looked up from germline, CDR1 is SQVTM and CDR2 is ANQGSEA. The ends lost 6 bases at V and 7 bases at J; junction bases unmatched: 9. This CDR3 contains 14 residues. In nucleotides, the CDR3 is TGCAGCGTCCAATGGACAGGGGTAAACGGGGAGCTGTTTTTT. It codes for CSVQWTGVNGELFF.

This chain uses TRBV29-1 with TRBJ1-2; the D is unclear. Germline V gives CDR1 SQVTM, CDR2 ANQGSEA. With 5 bases removed from V and 5 bases from J, the gap between germline ends came to 9 bases. This CDR3 is built from 11 residues. CDR3 region: CSVYGSYGYTF. In DNA, the CDR3 is TGCAGCGTTTACGGGTCATATGGCTACACCTTC.

The genes are TRBV7-3 and TRBJ2-2, with 7 bases matching TRBD1. Germline CDR1 is SGHTA and CDR2 is FQGTGA. The CDR3 runs to 17 residues. Trimming at V came to 3 bases and at J to 4 bases, leaving 11 bases not matched to a gene. This CDR3 is CASSFGPTGAVTGELFF. CDR3 bases: TGTGCCAGCAGCTTTGGGCCAACAGGGGCGGTCACCGGGGAGCTGTTTTTT. The full variable domain, in which reference TRBV7-3 and TRBJ2-2 provide the parts outside the CDR3, is GAGVSQTPSNKVTEKGKYVELRCDPISGHTALYWYRQSLGQGPEFLIYFQGTGAADDSGLPNDRFFAVRPEGSVSTLKIQRTERGDSAVYLCASSFGPTGAVTGELFFGEGSRLTVL.

The chain carries TRBV5-1 and TRBJ2-4; weak D call: TRBD1 (7 bases). There are 17 residues in the CDR3. The germline V gene encodes CDR1 SGHRS and CDR2 YFSETQ. V was shortened by 0 bases and J by 5 bases, with 18 bases between the two germline ends. The CDR3, as DNA: TGCGCCAGCAGCTTGGGTGGTGACAGGGAGGTTCAAAACATTCAGTACTTC. Translating it yields CASSLGGDREVQNIQYF.

This rearrangement joins TRBV5-1 to TRBJ1-1, with D perhaps matching TRBD1 (5 bases). The CDR3 runs 13 residues. Germline V lookup: CDR1 SGHRS, CDR2 YFSETQ. Trimming stripped 4 bases from V and 4 bases from J, with 11 bases between. This CDR3 is CASSPSGGTEAFF. The CDR3 DNA sequence: TGCGCCAGCAGCCCCAGCGGGGGCACTGAAGCTTTCTTT.